These T cell receptor beta chains were read from a single sample in a study of human T cells and chemical hapten exposure. TCRdb passed the RACE reads through MiXCR, listing each CDR3 protein once. This table holds about 61,000 distinct CDR3 sequences, around 7% found once. The material was whole blood, obtained in connection with sensitization to the hapten diphenylcyclopropenone (DPC). The receptor set was obtained from a woman in her 30s with alopecia areata. Some clones in this sample may be carry-over from other donors' samples. Each CDR3 is given with its conserved first and last residue. Fields, in order: J gene, CDR3 length, V gene, CDR3 protein.

j_gene: TRBJ2-2; len: 16; v_gene: TRBV20-1; CDR3aa: CSAREWTSGVAGELFF
j_gene: TRBJ1-1; len: 14; v_gene: TRBV6-5; CDR3aa: CASSFTQGITEAFF
j_gene: TRBJ2-1; len: 12; v_gene: TRBV20-1; CDR3aa: CSARDEDRTQFF
j_gene: TRBJ1-2; len: 12; v_gene: TRBV6-1; CDR3aa: CASAWTGSGYTF
j_gene: TRBJ2-4; len: 16; v_gene: TRBV13; CDR3aa: CASSPGLGGSKNIQYF
j_gene: TRBJ1-6; len: 13; v_gene: TRBV7-2; CDR3aa: CASSFDRGSPLHF
j_gene: TRBJ1-1; len: 14; v_gene: TRBV29-1; CDR3aa: CSVEDGGLNTEAFF
j_gene: TRBJ1-4; len: 15; v_gene: TRBV12-3/TRBV12-4; CDR3aa: CASSPPRLGNEKLFF
j_gene: TRBJ1-5; len: 13; v_gene: TRBV2; CDR3aa: CASRGDGNQPQHF
j_gene: TRBJ1-2; len: 17; v_gene: TRBV21-1; CDR3aa: CASSLPGQGAGNYGYTF
j_gene: TRBJ1-1; len: 15; v_gene: TRBV7-8; CDR3aa: CASSSRDSPNTEAFF
j_gene: TRBJ2-3; len: 21; v_gene: TRBV6-6; CDR3aa: CASSYSSTSGGAEGFTDTQYF
j_gene: TRBJ2-7; len: 13; v_gene: TRBV3-1; CDR3aa: CASSPTEKYEQYF
j_gene: TRBJ1-2; len: 15; v_gene: TRBV5-1; CDR3aa: CASSFLTFTNYGYTF
j_gene: TRBJ1-1; len: 14; v_gene: TRBV10-2; CDR3aa: CASRRDRGWTEAFF
j_gene: TRBJ2-7; len: 13; v_gene: TRBV13; CDR3aa: CASSSRRGLEQYF
j_gene: TRBJ2-4; len: 14; v_gene: TRBV5-8; CDR3aa: CASSFSRGKNIQYF
j_gene: TRBJ1-1; len: 14; v_gene: TRBV10-3; CDR3aa: CAISESRGQAEAFF
j_gene: TRBJ1-1; len: 13; v_gene: TRBV5-1; CDR3aa: CASGDFVNTEAFF
j_gene: TRBJ2-3; len: 14; v_gene: TRBV20-1; CDR3aa: CSVQPSGATDTQYF
j_gene: TRBJ2-1; len: 14; v_gene: TRBV7-8; CDR3aa: CASSKPLGAHEQFF
j_gene: TRBJ2-5; len: 19; v_gene: TRBV5-1; CDR3aa: CASSEGWKMGVPRQETQYF
j_gene: TRBJ1-2; len: 15; v_gene: TRBV5-1; CDR3aa: CASSSRTGVGYGYTF
j_gene: TRBJ1-2; len: 13; v_gene: TRBV29-1; CDR3aa: CSVRDRANYGYTF
j_gene: TRBJ1-4; len: 13; v_gene: TRBV20-1; CDR3aa: CSGTKDANEKLFF
j_gene: TRBJ2-7; len: 13; v_gene: TRBV12-3/TRBV12-4; CDR3aa: CASSFTLAEGQYF
j_gene: TRBJ2-7; len: 14; v_gene: TRBV5-1; CDR3aa: CASSFGTGFDEQYF
j_gene: TRBJ2-6; len: 17; v_gene: TRBV7-3; CDR3aa: CASSLRSILSGANVLTF
j_gene: TRBJ1-1; len: 14; v_gene: TRBV20-1; CDR3aa: CSASKGEWGTEAFF
j_gene: TRBJ1-1; len: 13; v_gene: TRBV2; CDR3aa: CASRGQMNTEAFF
j_gene: TRBJ1-2; len: 14; v_gene: TRBV13; CDR3aa: CASSLPTGNYGYTF
j_gene: TRBJ1-6; len: 18; v_gene: TRBV25-1; CDR3aa: CASSDGWGGESYNSPLHF
j_gene: TRBJ1-1; len: 15; v_gene: TRBV18; CDR3aa: CASSPPTLLGTEAFF
j_gene: TRBJ1-5; len: 16; v_gene: TRBV6-6; CDR3aa: CASCLGGSYSNQPQHF
j_gene: TRBJ2-5; len: 11; v_gene: TRBV5-1; CDR3aa: CASSLQETQYF
j_gene: TRBJ1-1; len: 13; v_gene: TRBV20-1; CDR3aa: CSAAGTPGSEAFF
j_gene: TRBJ1-2; len: 12; v_gene: TRBV9; CDR3aa: CASSATDYGYTF
j_gene: TRBJ1-2; len: 13; v_gene: TRBV29-1; CDR3aa: CSVPGQGNDGYTF
j_gene: TRBJ1-3; len: 17; v_gene: TRBV21-1; CDR3aa: CASSKIKQGPSGNTIYF
j_gene: TRBJ2-3; len: 15; v_gene: TRBV19; CDR3aa: CASSKDRGSTDTQYF
j_gene: TRBJ1-6; len: 14; v_gene: TRBV20-1; CDR3aa: CSARFLGLNSPLHF
j_gene: TRBJ1-1; len: 16; v_gene: TRBV30; CDR3aa: CAWIVGQGFANTEAFF
j_gene: TRBJ2-7; len: 15; v_gene: TRBV7-2; CDR3aa: CASSLPGSGKPKQYF
j_gene: TRBJ1-2; len: 13; v_gene: TRBV20-1; CDR3aa: CSAGPGGDYGYTF
j_gene: TRBJ2-3; len: 22; v_gene: TRBV7-2; CDR3aa: CASSLPSTWVQRGLTSTDTQYF
j_gene: TRBJ2-1; len: 13; v_gene: TRBV12-3/TRBV12-4; CDR3aa: CASSLARIYEQFF
j_gene: TRBJ2-5; len: 15; v_gene: TRBV7-9; CDR3aa: CASSVTGGDAVTQYF
j_gene: TRBJ2-7; len: 13; v_gene: TRBV15; CDR3aa: CATSRDRGYEQYF
j_gene: TRBJ2-7; len: 15; v_gene: TRBV7-9; CDR3aa: CASSRLRDRSYEQYF
j_gene: TRBJ2-2; len: 16; v_gene: TRBV27; CDR3aa: CASSSLDRGDTGELFF
j_gene: TRBJ1-6; len: 15; v_gene: TRBV20-1; CDR3aa: CSAREGSSYNSPLHF
j_gene: TRBJ1-1; len: 15; v_gene: TRBV12-3/TRBV12-4; CDR3aa: CASTSLRGLRTEAFF
j_gene: TRBJ2-5; len: 15; v_gene: TRBV18; CDR3aa: CASSPRPRTQETQYF
j_gene: TRBJ1-2; len: 13; v_gene: TRBV7-3; CDR3aa: CASAVEGVGGYTF
j_gene: TRBJ2-3; len: 14; v_gene: TRBV2; CDR3aa: CASSSGPYEDTQYF
j_gene: TRBJ1-2; len: 15; v_gene: TRBV19; CDR3aa: CASRVERDADYGYTF
j_gene: TRBJ2-3; len: 14; v_gene: TRBV19; CDR3aa: CASSSSGGGDTQYF
j_gene: TRBJ2-7; len: 14; v_gene: TRBV2; CDR3aa: CASSDEGGGYEQYF